The clone carrying this TCR beta chain has a handful of counts. Some clones are missing from TCRdb's copy, which holds only in-frame ones; the method was immunoSEQ multiplex PCR. The sample lists some 10,000 clones, around 70% occurring once. The data belong to a study of T cell clones after liver transplantation. Study at large: TCRbeta sequencing after a pre-transplant mixed lymphocyte reaction identified graft-donor-reactive clones, later tracked in post-transplant blood. Draws occurred before transplant, before withdrawal, and after complete or failed withdrawal.

Germline V gene sequence: CDR1 SGDLS, CDR2 YYNGEE. The CDR3 runs to 16 residues. V was shortened by 4 bases and J by 0 bases, with 15 bases between the two germline ends. This receptor was taken from a human patient who received a liver transplant. The T cells may come from the graft donor. This chain joins TRBV9 and TRBJ2-3, with D perhaps TRBD2 (6 bases). The specimen comprised CD4+ T cells from blood, sampled around 2.5 years after liver transplant. The CDR3 region is CASSQGGGTSTDTQYF. The CDR3, as DNA: TGTGCCAGCAGCCAGGGAGGAGGGACGAGCACAGATACGCAGTATTTT.